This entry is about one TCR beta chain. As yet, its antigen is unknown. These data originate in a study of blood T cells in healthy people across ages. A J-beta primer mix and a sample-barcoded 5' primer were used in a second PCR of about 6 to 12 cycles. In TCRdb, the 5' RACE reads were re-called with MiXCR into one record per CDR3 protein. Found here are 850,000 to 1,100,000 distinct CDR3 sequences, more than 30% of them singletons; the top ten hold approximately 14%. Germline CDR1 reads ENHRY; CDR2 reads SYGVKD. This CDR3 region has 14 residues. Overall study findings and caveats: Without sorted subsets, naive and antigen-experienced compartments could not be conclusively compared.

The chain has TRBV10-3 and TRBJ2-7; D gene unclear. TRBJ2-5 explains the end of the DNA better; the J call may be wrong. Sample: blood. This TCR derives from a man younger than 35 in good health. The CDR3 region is CAISQSGLVATQYF. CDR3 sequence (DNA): TGTGCCATCAGTCAATCGGGCCTCGTGGCGACCCAGTACTTC.